The 20 T cell receptor beta chains below were found in one sample sequenced in a study of blood T cell repertoires in COVID-19. Libraries were prepared by immunoSEQ multiplex PCR; TCRdb keeps only in-frame clonotypes and omits some of them. The table lists roughly 250,000 clones, about four fifths of them singletons. Material for sequencing was PBMCs or T cells enriched from blood (not recorded which). These receptors were collected from a woman in her forties who had been exposed to COVID-19.

This clone was seen more than once but under ten times. The chain couples TRBV2 to TRBJ2-3; TRBD2 aligns across 9 bases. The CDR3 contains 14 residues. The V gene's germline CDR1 is SNHLY and CDR2 FYNNEI. Trimming took 9 bases from V and 3 from J; bases not matched to a gene: 7. This CDR3 reads CARGRGGPTDTQYF. Here the CDR3 DNA reads TGTGCCAGAGGGCGGGGGGGGCCAACAGATACGCAGTATTTT.

The V gene is TRBV18, the J gene TRBJ1-1; D is perhaps TRBD1 (5 bases). Trimming took 3 bases from V and 4 from J, leaving 18 bases between them. CDR1 is KGHSH and CDR2 is LQKENI in the germline V gene. This CDR3 region has 16 residues. CDR3 region: CASSPGRHGGATEAFF. The CDR3 DNA reads TGTGCCAGCTCACCGGGTCGCCACGGGGGTGCCACTGAAGCTTTCTTT.

The chain combines TRBV5-6 with TRBJ2-7, with D possibly being TRBD1 (5 bases). The germline V and J ends were trimmed by 3 bases and 4 bases, with 20 bases remaining between them. The CDR3 consists of 16 residues. Germline V gives CDR1 SGHDT, CDR2 YYEEEE. The CDR3, as DNA: TGTGCCAGCAGCTCCCTATATAGACAGACGACATACGAGCAGTACTTC. It encodes CASSSLYRQTTYEQYF.

J is TRBJ2-7 and V is TRBV18; TRBD1 matches at 8 bases. The CDR3 length is 16 residues. The germline CDR1 and CDR2 sequences are KGHSH and LQKENI. The J segment lost 0 bases and the V segment lost 6 bases, leaving 10 bases of the junction unmatched. The chain's CDR3 is CASSPMGGQASYEQYF. The DNA of the CDR3 is TGTGCCAGCTCCCCCATGGGGGGACAGGCCTCCTACGAGCAGTACTTC. Variable domain in full (rest from reference TRBV18 and TRBJ2-7): NAGVMQNPRHLVRRRGQEARLRCSPMKGHSHVYWYRQLPEEGLKFMVYLQKENIIDESGMPKERFSAEFPKEGPSILRIQQVVRGDSAAYFCASSPMGGQASYEQYFGPGTRLTVT.

The chain links TRBV6-2 or TRBV6-3 to TRBJ2-5; D unclear. Germline values: CDR1 MNHEY, CDR2 SVGEGT. This CDR3 has 14 amino acids. V was clipped by 4 bases and J by 5 bases, with 14 bases between them. CDR3 in DNA: TGTGCCAGCAGTTCGGGTTCGAGGTGGGAGACCCAGTACTTC. Protein: CASSSGSRWETQYF.

The table lists this clone with many counts. The chain is built from TRBV5-6 and TRBJ2-2; 10 nucleotides agree with TRBD2. After removal of 0 bases from V and 1 base from J, the junction contained 3 bases not matched to a gene. The CDR3 is 17 amino acids. The germline V gene has CDR1 SGHDT and CDR2 YYEEEE. The CDR3 protein is CASSLGPSGGNTGELFF. CDR3 bases: TGTGCCAGCAGCTTGGGGCCTAGCGGGGGGAACACCGGGGAGCTGTTTTTT. Full variable domain (rest looked up from reference TRBV5-6 and TRBJ2-2): DAGVTQSPTHLIKTRGQQVTLRCSPKSGHDTVSWYQQALGQGPQFIFQYYEEEERQRGNFPDRFSGHQFPNYSSELNVNALLLGDSALYLCASSLGPSGGNTGELFFGEGSRLTVL.

The chain links TRBV6-2 or TRBV6-3 to TRBJ1-1; 11 bases match TRBD1. This CDR3 region has 19 residues. Per the germline V gene, CDR1 is MNHEY and CDR2 is SVGEGT. With 4 bases clipped from V and 1 base from J, the junction kept 14 bases outside the gene matches. The CDR3 DNA reads TGTGCCAGCAGTTTCCCCCGGGACAGGGGGGGAGCAAAGAACACTGAAGCTTTCTTT. It encodes CASSFPRDRGGAKNTEAFF.

This chain links TRBV5-1 with TRBJ1-2; 8 nucleotides agree with TRBD1. This CDR3 has 15 amino acids. The V gene end was trimmed by 2 bases and the J gene end by 4 bases; junction bases not matched to a gene: 7. Germline V gives CDR1 SGHRS, CDR2 YFSETQ. Here the CDR3 reads CASSLRTGKGYGYTF. CDR3 DNA: TGCGCCAGCAGCTTACGGACAGGGAAAGGCTATGGCTACACCTTC.

The V and J genes are TRBV7-3 and TRBJ2-1, with TRBD1 matching over 9 bases. The J segment lost 10 bases and the V segment lost 5 bases, leaving 12 bases of the junction unmatched. CDR3 length: 15 residues. The V gene's germline CDR1 is SGHTA and CDR2 FQGTGA. This CDR3 reads CASSLRTGDKPEQFF. In DNA form, the CDR3 reads TGTGCCAGCAGCCTAAGGACAGGGGATAAGCCGGAGCAGTTCTTC.

V and J are TRBV13 and TRBJ2-3; TRBD1 matches at 10 bases. V lost 3 bases to trimming and J lost 7 bases; unmatched junction nucleotides: 4. CDR1 and CDR2 from the germline V gene are PRHDT and FYEKMQ (reference sequence). The CDR3 consists of 14 residues. The CDR3 DNA follows: TGTGCCAGCAGCTTTCGACAGGGGGCGAATACGCAGTATTTT. It specifies CASSFRQGANTQYF.

This clone appeared once. The chain carries TRBV19 and TRBJ2-5; TRBD2 might be the D (6 bases). CDR3 size: 14 residues. V lost 6 bases and J lost 0, with 11 bases in between. Germline V gene lookup returns CDR1 LNHDA and CDR2 SQIVND (reference sequence). The DNA of the CDR3 is TGTGCCAGTAGGGAGGGGATAGACCAAGAGACCCAGTACTTC. Translating gives CASREGIDQETQYF.

The rearrangement joins TRBV9 to TRBJ1-2; TRBD1 might be the D (6 bases). V was cut by 0 bases and J by 2 bases, with 8 bases left in between. Germline V lookup: CDR1 SGDLS, CDR2 YYNGEE. The CDR3 extends over 14 amino acids. CDR3 region: CASSVEQGNYGYTF. DNA for the CDR3: TGTGCCAGCAGCGTAGAACAGGGAAACTATGGCTACACCTTC.

V gene TRBV28 combines with J gene TRBJ1-1; D not resolved. This CDR3 has 13 residues. Between the trimmed V and J ends, which lost 8 bases and 0 bases, there was a span of 10 bases. Looked up from germline, CDR1 is MDHEN and CDR2 is SYDVKM. This CDR3 reads CASRGHMNTEAFF. The CDR3 nucleotides are TGTGCCAGCCGGGGTCACATGAACACTGAAGCTTTCTTT.

This clone was picked up one time. The chain has TRBV6-5 and TRBJ1-6; no definite D call. CDR3 size: 15 residues. CDR1 is MNHEY, CDR2 SVGAGI, per germline. V was shortened by 2 bases and J by 7 bases, with 12 bases between the two germline ends. The CDR3 reads CASSYRIGENSPLHF. The CDR3 DNA is TGTGCCAGCAGTTACAGAATCGGGGAAAATTCACCCCTCCACTTT.

The V gene is TRBV7-3, the J gene TRBJ2-1, with 9 bases lining up with TRBD1. From germline, CDR1 is SGHTA and CDR2 FQGTGA. The CDR3 contains 15 residues. V shed 5 bases, J shed 5 bases, and the junction held 7 bases outside the gene matches. CDR3 sequence: CASSRGQGFNNEQFF. In DNA form, the CDR3 reads TGTGCCAGCAGCCGGGGACAGGGTTTCAACAATGAGCAGTTCTTC.

V and J are TRBV11-2 and TRBJ2-7, with D perhaps matching TRBD1 (6 bases). The CDR3 is made up of 14 amino acids. CDR1 and CDR2 (germline): SGHAT, FQNNGV. V lost 5 bases to trimming and J lost 0 bases, with 11 bases between them. CDR3: CASSRGHSSYEQYF. CDR3 DNA: TGTGCCAGCAGCAGGGGACACAGCTCCTACGAGCAGTACTTC.

This clone was counted once. This sequence joins TRBV7-2 and TRBJ2-7, with D possibly matching TRBD1 (5 bases). The CDR3 has 12 amino acids. Looked up from germline, CDR1 is SGHTA and CDR2 is FQGNSA. The ends were cut back, 4 bases at V and 6 bases at J, with 10 bases in the middle. The CDR3 reads CASSSQEIEQYF. Here the CDR3 DNA reads TGTGCCAGCAGCTCACAGGAAATCGAGCAGTACTTC.

This clone was seen only once. The chain employs TRBV7-9 and TRBJ2-7; possibly TRBD2 for D (5 bases). The V end was cut by 5 bases, the J end by 0 bases, with 11 bases between. The CDR3 is made up of 14 amino acids. Germline CDR1 SEHNR, CDR2 FQNEAQ (reference sequence). DNA of the CDR3: TGTGCCAGCAGCCCGGACTCTTACTCCTACGAGCAGTACTTC. Residues: CASSPDSYSYEQYF.

The chain uses TRBV18 and TRBJ1-2; 8 bases match TRBD1. CDR3 size: 16 residues. Germline CDR1 and CDR2: KGHSH and LQKENI. V shed 3 bases and J 3 bases; nucleotides not matched to a gene: 9. Written as DNA, the CDR3 is TGTGCCAGCTCACCTCTGACAGGGGCGGCGGACTATGGCTACACCTTC. Its protein is CASSPLTGAADYGYTF.

This chain links TRBV11-2 with TRBJ2-3, with 7 bases identical to TRBD2. CDR3 size: 13 residues. Germline V CDR1 and CDR2: SGHAT, FQNNGV. V was clipped by 8 bases and J by 2 bases; unmatched bases: 4. CDR3 residues: CASRSGVTDTQYF. CDR3 sequence (DNA): TGTGCCAGCCGGAGCGGGGTCACAGATACGCAGTATTTT.